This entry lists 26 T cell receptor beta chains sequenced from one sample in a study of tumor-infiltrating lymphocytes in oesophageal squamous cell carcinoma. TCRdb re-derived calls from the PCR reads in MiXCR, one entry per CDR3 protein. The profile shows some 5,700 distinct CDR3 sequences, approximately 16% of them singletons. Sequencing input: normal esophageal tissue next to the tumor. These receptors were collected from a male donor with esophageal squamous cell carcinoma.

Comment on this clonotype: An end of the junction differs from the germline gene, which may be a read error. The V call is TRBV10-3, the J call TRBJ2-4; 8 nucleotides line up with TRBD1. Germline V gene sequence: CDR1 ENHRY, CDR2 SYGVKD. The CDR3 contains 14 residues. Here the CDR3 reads CAIVDRGVWLQLRF. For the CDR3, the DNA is TGTGCCATCGTCGACAGGGGAGTATGGCTACAACTTCGGTTC.

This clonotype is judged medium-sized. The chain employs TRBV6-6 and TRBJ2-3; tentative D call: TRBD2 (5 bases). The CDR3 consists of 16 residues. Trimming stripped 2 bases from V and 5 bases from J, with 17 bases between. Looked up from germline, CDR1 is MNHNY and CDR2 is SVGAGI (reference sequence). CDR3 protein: CASSYQPPSIGDTQYF. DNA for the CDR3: TGTGCCAGCAGTTACCAACCCCCTAGCATTGGAGATACGCAGTATTTT.

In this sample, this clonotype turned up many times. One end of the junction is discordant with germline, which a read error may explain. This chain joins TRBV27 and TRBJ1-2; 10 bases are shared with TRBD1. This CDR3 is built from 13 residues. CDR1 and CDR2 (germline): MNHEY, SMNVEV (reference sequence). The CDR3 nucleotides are TGTGCCAGCAGTCCTTACGGACAGGGGGAAACCTTCTTC. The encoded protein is CASSPYGQGETFF.

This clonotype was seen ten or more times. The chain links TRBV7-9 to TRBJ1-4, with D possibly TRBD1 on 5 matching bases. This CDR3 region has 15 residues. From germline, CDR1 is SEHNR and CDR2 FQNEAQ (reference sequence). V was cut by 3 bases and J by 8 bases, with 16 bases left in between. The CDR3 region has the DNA TGTGCCAGCAGCTTTGGGGCAGGGATCCACGAAAAACTGTTTTTT. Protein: CASSFGAGIHEKLFF.

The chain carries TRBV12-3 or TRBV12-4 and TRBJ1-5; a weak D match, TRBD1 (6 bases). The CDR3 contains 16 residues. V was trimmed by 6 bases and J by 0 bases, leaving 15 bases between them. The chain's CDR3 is CASSPRVGASNQPQHF. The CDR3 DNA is TGTGCCAGCAGCCCACGGGTGGGGGCTAGCAATCAGCCCCAGCATTTT.

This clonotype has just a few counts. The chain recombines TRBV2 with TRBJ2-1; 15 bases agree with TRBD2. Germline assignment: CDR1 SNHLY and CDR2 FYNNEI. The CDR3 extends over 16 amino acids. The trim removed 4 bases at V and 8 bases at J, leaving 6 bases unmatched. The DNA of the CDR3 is TGTGCCAGCAGTGTAGGACTAGCGGGGGGGAGGGATGAGCAGTTCTTC. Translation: CASSVGLAGGRDEQFF.

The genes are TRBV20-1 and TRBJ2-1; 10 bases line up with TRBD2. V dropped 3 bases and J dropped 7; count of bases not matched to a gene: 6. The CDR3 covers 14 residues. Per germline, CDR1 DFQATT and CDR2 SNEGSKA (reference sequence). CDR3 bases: TGCAGTGCTAGCTTAGCGGGGGGCAGGAATGAGCAGTTCTTC. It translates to CSASLAGGRNEQFF.

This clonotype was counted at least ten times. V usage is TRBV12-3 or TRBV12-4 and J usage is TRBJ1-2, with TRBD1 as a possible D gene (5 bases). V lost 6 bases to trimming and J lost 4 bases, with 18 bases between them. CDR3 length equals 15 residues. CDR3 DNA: TGTGCCAGCAGCCAGTCCCAGGGCGGAACCTATGGCTACACCTTC. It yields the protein CASSQSQGGTYGYTF.

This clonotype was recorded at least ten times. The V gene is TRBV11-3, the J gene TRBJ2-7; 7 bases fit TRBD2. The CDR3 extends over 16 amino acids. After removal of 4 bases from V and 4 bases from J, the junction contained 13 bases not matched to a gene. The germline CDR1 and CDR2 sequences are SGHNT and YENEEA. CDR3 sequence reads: CASSSPGGPSPYEQYF. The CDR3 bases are TGTGCCAGCAGCTCCCCGGGGGGACCCTCGCCTTACGAGCAGTACTTC.

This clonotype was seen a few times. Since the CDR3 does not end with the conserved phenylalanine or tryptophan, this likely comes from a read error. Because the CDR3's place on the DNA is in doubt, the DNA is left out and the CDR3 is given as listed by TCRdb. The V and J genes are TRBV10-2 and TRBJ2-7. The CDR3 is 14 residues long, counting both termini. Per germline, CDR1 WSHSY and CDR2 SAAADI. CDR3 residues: CASSILGDGYTFGS.

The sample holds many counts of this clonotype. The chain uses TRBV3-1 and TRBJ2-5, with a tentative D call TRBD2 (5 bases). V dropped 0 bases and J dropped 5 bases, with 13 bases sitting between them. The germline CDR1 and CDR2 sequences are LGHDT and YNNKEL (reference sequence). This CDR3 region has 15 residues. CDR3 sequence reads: CASSQEIAEVETQYF. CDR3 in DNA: TGTGCCAGCAGCCAAGAGATCGCGGAGGTGGAGACCCAGTACTTC.

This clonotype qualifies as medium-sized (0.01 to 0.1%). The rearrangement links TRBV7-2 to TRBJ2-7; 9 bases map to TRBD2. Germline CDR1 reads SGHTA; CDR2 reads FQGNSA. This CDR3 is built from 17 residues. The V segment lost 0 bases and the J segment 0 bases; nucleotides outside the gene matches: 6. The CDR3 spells CASSLAGGGGASYEQYF. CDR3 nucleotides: TGTGCCAGCAGCTTAGCGGGCGGCGGGGGGGCCTCCTACGAGCAGTACTTC. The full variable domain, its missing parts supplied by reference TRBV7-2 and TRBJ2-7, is GAGVSQSPSNKVTEKGKDVELRCDPISGHTALYWYRQSLGQGLEFLIYFQGNSAPDKSGLPSDRFSAERTGGSVSTLTIQRTQQEDSAVYLCASSLAGGGGASYEQYFGPGTRLTVT.

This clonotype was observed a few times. Written as DNA, the CDR3 is TGTGCCAGCAGTGGCCTCGGGATGCGGCCCCAGCATTTT. Translating gives CASSGLGMRPQHF. The rearrangement links TRBV28 to TRBJ1-5; no definite D call. CDR1 MDHEN and CDR2 SYDVKM come from the germline V gene. This CDR3 region has 13 residues. Trimming took 5 bases from V and 9 from J, leaving 14 bases between them. The whole variable domain, filled in from reference TRBV28 and TRBJ1-5, reads DVKVTQSSRYLVKRTGEKVFLECVQDMDHENMFWYRQDPGLGLRLIYFSYDVKMKEKGDIPEGYSVSREKKERFSLILESASTNQTSMYLCASSGLGMRPQHFGDGTRLSIL.

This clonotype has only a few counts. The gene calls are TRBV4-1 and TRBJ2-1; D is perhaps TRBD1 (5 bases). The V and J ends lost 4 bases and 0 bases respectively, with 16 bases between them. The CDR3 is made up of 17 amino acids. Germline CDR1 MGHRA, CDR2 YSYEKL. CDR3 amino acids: CASSPNGDSSSYNEQFF. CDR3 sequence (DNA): TGCGCCAGCAGCCCTAACGGCGACAGCAGCTCCTACAATGAGCAGTTCTTC.

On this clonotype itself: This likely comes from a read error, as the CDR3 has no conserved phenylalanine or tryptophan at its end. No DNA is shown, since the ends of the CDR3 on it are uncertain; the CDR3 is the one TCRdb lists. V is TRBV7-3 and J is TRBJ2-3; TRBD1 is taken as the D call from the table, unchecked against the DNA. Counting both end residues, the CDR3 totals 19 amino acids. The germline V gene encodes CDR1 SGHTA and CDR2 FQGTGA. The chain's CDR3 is CASSCYPRDRRPTSSTSVR.

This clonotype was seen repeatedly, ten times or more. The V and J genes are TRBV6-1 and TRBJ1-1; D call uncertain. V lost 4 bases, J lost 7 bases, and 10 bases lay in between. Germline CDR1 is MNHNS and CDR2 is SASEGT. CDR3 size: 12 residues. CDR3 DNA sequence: TGTGCCAGCAGTGTTGCAGTAAATGAAGCTTTCTTT. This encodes CASSVAVNEAFF.

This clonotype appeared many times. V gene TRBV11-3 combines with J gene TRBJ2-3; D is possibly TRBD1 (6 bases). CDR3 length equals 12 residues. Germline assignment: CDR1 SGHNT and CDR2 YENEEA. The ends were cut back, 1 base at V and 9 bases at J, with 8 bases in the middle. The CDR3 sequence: CASSLVQGTQYF. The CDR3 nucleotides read TGTGCCAGCAGCTTAGTGCAGGGGACGCAGTATTTT.

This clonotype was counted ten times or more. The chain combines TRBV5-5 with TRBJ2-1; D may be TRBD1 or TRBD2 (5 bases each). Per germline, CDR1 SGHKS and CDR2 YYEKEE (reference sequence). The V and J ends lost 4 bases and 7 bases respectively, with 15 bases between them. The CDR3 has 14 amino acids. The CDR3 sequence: CASSPGDLVNEQFF. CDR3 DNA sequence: TGTGCCAGCAGCCCTGGGGACCTAGTGAATGAGCAGTTCTTC.

The CDR3 bases are TGCAGTGCTAGAGGGGGAGCTTGGCAGCCCCAGCATTTT. Translating gives CSARGGAWQPQHF. The V gene is TRBV20-1, the J gene TRBJ1-5; D remains ambiguous. The CDR3 consists of 13 residues. Trimming took off 1 base at V and 7 bases at J, with 11 bases between the two ends. Germline CDR1 and CDR2: DFQATT and SNEGSKA (reference sequence).

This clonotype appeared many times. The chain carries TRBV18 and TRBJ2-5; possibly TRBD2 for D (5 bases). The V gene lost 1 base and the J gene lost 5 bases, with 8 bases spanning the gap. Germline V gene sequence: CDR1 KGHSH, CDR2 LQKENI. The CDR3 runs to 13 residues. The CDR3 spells CASSPRRGETQYF. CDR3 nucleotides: TGTGCCAGCTCACCACGGCGCGGGGAGACCCAGTACTTC.

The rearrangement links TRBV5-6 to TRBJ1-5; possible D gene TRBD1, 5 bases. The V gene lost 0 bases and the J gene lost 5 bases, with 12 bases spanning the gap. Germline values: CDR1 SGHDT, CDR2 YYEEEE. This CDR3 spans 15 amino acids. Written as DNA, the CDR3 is TGTGCCAGCAGCTTGGGTCAGGGACGAGATCAGCCCCAGCATTTT. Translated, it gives CASSLGQGRDQPQHF.

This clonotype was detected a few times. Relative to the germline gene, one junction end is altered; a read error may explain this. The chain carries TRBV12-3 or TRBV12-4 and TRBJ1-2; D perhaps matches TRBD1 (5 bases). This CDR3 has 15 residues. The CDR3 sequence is CASSQSQGGTYGYNF. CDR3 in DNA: TGTGCCAGCAGCCAGTCCCAGGGCGGAACCTATGGCTACAACTTC.

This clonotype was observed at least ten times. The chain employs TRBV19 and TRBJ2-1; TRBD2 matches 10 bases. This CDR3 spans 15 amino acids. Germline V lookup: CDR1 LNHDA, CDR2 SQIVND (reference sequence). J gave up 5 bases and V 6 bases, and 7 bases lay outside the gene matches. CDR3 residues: CASRNVAGGHNEQFF. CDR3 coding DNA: TGTGCCAGTAGGAATGTAGCGGGGGGCCACAATGAGCAGTTCTTC. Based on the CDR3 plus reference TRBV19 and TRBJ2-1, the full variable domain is DGGITQSPKYLFRKEGQNVTLSCEQNLNHDAMYWYRQDPGQGLRLIYYSQIVNDFQKGDIAEGYSVSREKKESFPLTVTSAQKNPTAFYLCASRNVAGGHNEQFFGPGTRLTVL.

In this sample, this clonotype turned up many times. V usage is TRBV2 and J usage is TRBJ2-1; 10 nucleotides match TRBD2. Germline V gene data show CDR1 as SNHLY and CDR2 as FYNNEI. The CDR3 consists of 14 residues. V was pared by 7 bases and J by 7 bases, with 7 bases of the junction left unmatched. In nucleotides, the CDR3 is TGTGCCAGCAATCTAGCGGGGGACGGGAATGAGCAGTTCTTC. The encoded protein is CASNLAGDGNEQFF.

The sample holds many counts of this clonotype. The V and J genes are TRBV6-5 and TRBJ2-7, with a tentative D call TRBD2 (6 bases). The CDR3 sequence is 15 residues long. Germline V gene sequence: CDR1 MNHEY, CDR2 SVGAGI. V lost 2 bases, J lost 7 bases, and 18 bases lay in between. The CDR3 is CASSYDGGTYNEQYF. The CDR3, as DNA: TGTGCCAGCAGTTACGATGGGGGGACCTACAATGAGCAGTACTTC.

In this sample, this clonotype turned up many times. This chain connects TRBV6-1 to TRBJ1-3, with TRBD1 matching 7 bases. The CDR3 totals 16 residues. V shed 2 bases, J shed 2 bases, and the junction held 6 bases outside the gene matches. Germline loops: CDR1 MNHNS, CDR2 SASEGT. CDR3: CASSEPDRSPGNTIYF. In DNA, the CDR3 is TGTGCCAGCAGTGAACCGGACAGGTCTCCTGGAAACACCATATATTTT.